The sequence of this T cell receptor beta chain was determined in a study of PD-1 blockade in mismatch repair-deficient tumors. This clone was seen a handful of times. Its matching antigen is unknown. The protocol was immunoSEQ multiplex PCR, while the TCRdb copy is restricted to in-frame clones and leaves out a portion. The sample holds approximately 100,000 clones, approximately 83% seen once. Overall study findings and caveats: Rapid post-treatment expansion, then contraction, generally preceding radiologic response, marked tumor-resident clones.

Per germline, CDR1 LNHDA and CDR2 SQIVND (reference sequence). This CDR3 is built from 12 residues. V dropped 7 bases and J dropped 5 bases, with 9 bases sitting between them. This chain links TRBV19 with TRBJ1-5, with a weak D call TRBD1 (6 bases). This specimen consisted of peripheral blood, obtained approximately 35 weeks after starting pembrolizumab. The sequence was collected from an adult with mismatch repair-deficient cancer. The CDR3 DNA is TGTGCCAGTACTACAGGGTATCAGCCCCAGCATTTT. Amino acid sequence: CASTTGYQPQHF.